Each of the 7 T cell receptor beta chains below was sequenced from the same sample in a study of T cells in Graves' hyperthyroidism and ophthalmopathy. RNA transcripts were the template for amplifying TCR beta CDR3 regions. HTBI primers were used for first-round RT-PCR of the TCR CDR3. MiXCR, applied by TCRdb to the multiplex PCR reads, yields one record per CDR3 protein. The table includes 530,000 or so distinct CDR3 sequences, roughly 25% detected once. The sequenced material came from blood. These receptors all stem from a woman aged 25 to 45 with Graves' ophthalmopathy.

This clonotype has ten or more counts. V usage is TRBV19 and J usage is TRBJ1-1, with 7 bases identical to TRBD1. Looked up from germline, CDR1 is LNHDA and CDR2 is SQIVND (reference sequence). Trimming at V came to 3 bases and at J to 3 bases, leaving 4 bases not matched to a gene. The CDR3 covers 14 residues. This CDR3 reads CASSIGDRHTEAFF. In DNA, the CDR3 is TGTGCCAGTAGTATCGGGGACAGACACACTGAAGCTTTCTTT. The variable domain in full, completed from reference TRBV19 and TRBJ1-1, reads DGGITQSPKYLFRKEGQNVTLSCEQNLNHDAMYWYRQDPGQGLRLIYYSQIVNDFQKGDIAEGYSVSREKKESFPLTVTSAQKNPTAFYLCASSIGDRHTEAFFGQGTRLTVV.

The table lists this clonotype with a few counts. The CDR3 loop is CASSEAPRLAGVLKETQYF. In nucleotides, the CDR3 is TGTGCCAGCAGTGAAGCCCCCCGACTAGCGGGGGTTCTAAAAGAGACCCAGTACTTC. The V and J genes are TRBV2 and TRBJ2-5; 12 nucleotides match TRBD2. CDR3 length: 19 residues. Germline CDR1 reads SNHLY; CDR2 reads FYNNEI. J was trimmed by 3 bases and V by 0 bases; bases with no gene match: 11.

The chain combines TRBV19 with TRBJ1-2, with a weak D call TRBD1 (6 bases). Trimming removed 4 bases from V and 1 base from J, with 16 bases in between. Germline CDR1 and CDR2: LNHDA and SQIVND (reference sequence). The CDR3 consists of 16 residues. The CDR3 DNA is TGTGCCAGTAGTAGACATACAGGGACCTTTAACTATGGCTACACCTTC. The encoded protein is CASSRHTGTFNYGYTF. The full variable domain, rest sourced from reference TRBV19 and TRBJ1-2, is DGGITQSPKYLFRKEGQNVTLSCEQNLNHDAMYWYRQDPGQGLRLIYYSQIVNDFQKGDIAEGYSVSREKKESFPLTVTSAQKNPTAFYLCASSRHTGTFNYGYTFGSGTRLTVV.

The V and J genes are TRBV11-2 and TRBJ2-7, with 14 bases aligning to TRBD2. Germline V gives CDR1 SGHAT, CDR2 FQNNGV. Unmatched junction bases numbered 2, after V lost 0 bases and J lost 1 base. CDR3 size: 17 residues. This chain's CDR3 is CASSLDGTSGSSYEQYF. DNA of the CDR3: TGTGCCAGCAGCTTAGACGGGACTAGCGGGAGTTCCTACGAGCAGTACTTC.

Only a few counts were recorded for this clonotype. The chain has TRBV12-3 or TRBV12-4 and TRBJ1-4, with unresolved D. This CDR3 comprises 12 residues. Trimming took off 4 bases at V and 15 bases at J, with 15 bases between the two ends. The CDR3 DNA sequence: TGTGCCAGCAGTTACGACGGGCTCCTGTTGTTTTTT. Its protein product is CASSYDGLLLFF.

This clonotype was counted at least ten times. The junction departs from the called germline gene at one end, perhaps through a read error. The chain has TRBV10-3 and TRBJ2-2; tentatively, D is TRBD2 (6 bases). The CDR3 is made up of 14 amino acids. Germline V gives CDR1 ENHRY, CDR2 SYGVKD. The CDR3 loop reads CAMSAGQYTGELFF. The CDR3 region has the DNA TGTGCCATGAGTGCGGGGCAGTACACCGGGGAGCTGTTTTTT.

The chain couples TRBV6-1 to TRBJ1-2; 9 nucleotides agree with TRBD1. V lost 4 bases, J lost 4 bases, and 7 bases stayed unmatched. This CDR3 contains 15 residues. The germline gives CDR1 MNHNS, CDR2 SASEGT. The DNA for the CDR3 is TGTGCCAGCAGTGGCCGGGACAGGGTTATCTATGGCTACACCTTC. Protein: CASSGRDRVIYGYTF.